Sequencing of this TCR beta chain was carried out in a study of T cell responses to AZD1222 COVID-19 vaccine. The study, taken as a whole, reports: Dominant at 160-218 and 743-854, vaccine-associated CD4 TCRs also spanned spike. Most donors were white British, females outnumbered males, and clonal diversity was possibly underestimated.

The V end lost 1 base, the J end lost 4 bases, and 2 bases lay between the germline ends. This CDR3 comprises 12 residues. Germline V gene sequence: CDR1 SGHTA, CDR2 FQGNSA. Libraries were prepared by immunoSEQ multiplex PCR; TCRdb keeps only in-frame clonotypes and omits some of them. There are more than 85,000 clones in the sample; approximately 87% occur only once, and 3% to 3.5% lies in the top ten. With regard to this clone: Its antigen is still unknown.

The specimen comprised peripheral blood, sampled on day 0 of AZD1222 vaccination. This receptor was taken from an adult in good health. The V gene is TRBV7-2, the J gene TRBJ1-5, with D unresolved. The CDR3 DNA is TGTGCCAGCAGCTTAGATAATCAGCCCCAGCATTTT. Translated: CASSLDNQPQHF.